This T cell receptor (beta chain) was sequenced during a study of identical twins. Whole-study results and caveats: There is a chance that invariant MAIT and iNKT cells partially muddied zero-insertion analyses.

The authors used template switching to add a universal primer site and gave cDNA unique molecular identifiers. MiXCR was run by TCRdb on the 5' RACE reads, yielding one entry per CDR3 protein. This table holds around 490,000 distinct CDR3 sequences, 20% to 25% found once. Healthy Caucasian donors formed the entire cohort. As for this clonotype: What it binds is unknown.

These data also featured in a second study, about yellow fever vaccine responses in identical twins. That work states: Twins reportedly appeared to share part of their vaccine T cell response while keeping part individual.

Sequenced material: CD4+ T cells sorted from blood. The clonotype comes from a woman in her late teens or twenties in good health.

Written as DNA, the CDR3 is TGTGCCAGCAGTTACGTTCCGGGCGATGAGCAGTTCTTC. This codes for CASSYVPGDEQFF. The chain carries TRBV6-2 or TRBV6-3 and TRBJ2-1; unclear D gene. Trimming pared 2 bases from V and 8 bases from J, leaving 10 bases between. Germline V gene lookup returns CDR1 MNHEY and CDR2 SVGEGT. The CDR3 contains 13 residues.